The clone carrying this T cell receptor beta chain was picked up one time. This study enrolled people aged about 18 to 100 from around 26 US geographic areas. Assignments of participants to cohorts depended upon their own reported clinical history. Donors of Cohort 3 who recovered were those that had two negative PCRs, clearance, or symptom resolution. This CDR3 comprises 15 residues. With 5 bases removed from V and 0 bases from J, the gap between germline ends came to 11 bases. Germline V gives CDR1 SGHTA, CDR2 FQGTGA. Authors' data handling: Amplifying reference gene primers gave estimates of nucleated cell counts. The protocol was immunoSEQ multiplex PCR, while the TCRdb copy is restricted to in-frame clones and leaves out a portion. V and J calls and clone size follow that table, whereas D and trimming were derived from the DNA. This sample has over 300,000 clones; 86% occur once, and the top ten carry roughly a tenth.

This specimen comes from a study of blood T cell repertoires in COVID-19. This chain uses TRBV7-3 with TRBJ2-1, with a weak D call TRBD1 (5 bases). Sample: PBMCs or T cells enriched from blood (not recorded which). The sequence came from a woman younger than 30 who had recovered from COVID-19. As DNA, the CDR3 is TGTGCCAGCAGCACCCAGGGTGTCTCCTACAATGAGCAGTTCTTC. It encodes CASSTQGVSYNEQFF.